This TCR beta chain is drawn from a study of blood T cells in healthy people across ages. Then a second PCR, running roughly 7 to 11 cycles, was carried out with a sample-barcoded 5' primer and a J-beta primer mix. TCRdb used MiXCR to reprocess the 5' RACE reads, holding one entry per CDR3 protein. This table has around 1.5 million distinct CDR3 sequences, roughly 32% appearing once. This clonotype was observed many times. The V gene's germline CDR1 is MDHEN and CDR2 SYDVKM. J gave up 6 bases and V 6 bases, and 9 bases lay outside the gene matches. The CDR3 runs to 14 residues. The specimen sequenced was blood. The chain couples TRBV28 to TRBJ2-7, with 9 bases aligning to TRBD1. The TCR sequence derives from a woman aged 25 to 45 in good health. As DNA, the CDR3 is TGTGCCAGCAGGGGGGGGACAGGGTATGCCGAGCAGTACTTC. Translated, it gives CASRGGTGYAEQYF.